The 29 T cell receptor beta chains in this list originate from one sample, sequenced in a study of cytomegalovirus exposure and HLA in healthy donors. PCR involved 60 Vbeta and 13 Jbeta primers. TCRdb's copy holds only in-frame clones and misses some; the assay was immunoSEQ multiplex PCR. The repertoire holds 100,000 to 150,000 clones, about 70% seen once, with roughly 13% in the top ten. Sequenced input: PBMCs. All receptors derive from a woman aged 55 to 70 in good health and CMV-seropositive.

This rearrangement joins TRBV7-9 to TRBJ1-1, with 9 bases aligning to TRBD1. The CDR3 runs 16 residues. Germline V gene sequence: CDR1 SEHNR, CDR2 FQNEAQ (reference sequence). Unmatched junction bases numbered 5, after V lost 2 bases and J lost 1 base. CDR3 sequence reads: CASSLSLTGGNTEAFF. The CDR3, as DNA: TGTGCCAGCAGCTTATCCCTGACAGGGGGGAACACTGAAGCTTTCTTT.

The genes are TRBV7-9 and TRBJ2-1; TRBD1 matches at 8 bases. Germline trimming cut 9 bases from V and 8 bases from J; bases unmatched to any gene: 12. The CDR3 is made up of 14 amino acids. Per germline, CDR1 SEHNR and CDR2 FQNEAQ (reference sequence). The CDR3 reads CASKDREFGYEQFF. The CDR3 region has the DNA TGTGCCAGTAAGGACAGGGAATTTGGGTATGAGCAGTTCTTC.

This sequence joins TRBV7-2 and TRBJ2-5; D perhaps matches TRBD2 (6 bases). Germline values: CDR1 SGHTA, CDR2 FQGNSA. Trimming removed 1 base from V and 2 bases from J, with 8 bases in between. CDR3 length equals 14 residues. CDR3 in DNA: TGTGCCAGCAGCTTAGGGGGACTTCAAGAGACCCAGTACTTC. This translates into CASSLGGLQETQYF.

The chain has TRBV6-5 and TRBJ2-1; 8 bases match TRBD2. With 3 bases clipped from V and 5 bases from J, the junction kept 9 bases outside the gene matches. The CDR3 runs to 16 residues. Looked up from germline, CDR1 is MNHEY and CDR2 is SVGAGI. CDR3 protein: CASSYSGGNRNNEQFF. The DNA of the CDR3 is TGTGCCAGCAGTTATTCGGGGGGGAACCGCAACAATGAGCAGTTCTTC.

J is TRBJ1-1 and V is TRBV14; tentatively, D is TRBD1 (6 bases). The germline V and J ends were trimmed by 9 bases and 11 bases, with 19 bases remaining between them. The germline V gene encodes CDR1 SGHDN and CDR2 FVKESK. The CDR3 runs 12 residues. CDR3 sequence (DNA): TGTGCCAGTACCCACAGTGAGGGGGGGGCTTTCTTT. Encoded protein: CASTHSEGGAFF.

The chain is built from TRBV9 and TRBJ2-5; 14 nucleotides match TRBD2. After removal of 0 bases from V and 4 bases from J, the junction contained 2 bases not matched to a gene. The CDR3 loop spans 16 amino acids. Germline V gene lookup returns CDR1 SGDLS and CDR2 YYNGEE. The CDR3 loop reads CASSVVGLAGVETQYF. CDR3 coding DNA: TGTGCCAGCAGCGTAGTGGGACTAGCGGGAGTAGAGACCCAGTACTTC.

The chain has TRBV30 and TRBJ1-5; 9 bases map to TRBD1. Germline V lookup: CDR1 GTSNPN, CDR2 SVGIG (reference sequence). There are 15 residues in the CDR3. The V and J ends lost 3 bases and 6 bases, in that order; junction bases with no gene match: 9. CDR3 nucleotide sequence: TGTGCCTGGAGCCAAGACGGACAGGGGCGTCAGCCCCAGCATTTT. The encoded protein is CAWSQDGQGRQPQHF.

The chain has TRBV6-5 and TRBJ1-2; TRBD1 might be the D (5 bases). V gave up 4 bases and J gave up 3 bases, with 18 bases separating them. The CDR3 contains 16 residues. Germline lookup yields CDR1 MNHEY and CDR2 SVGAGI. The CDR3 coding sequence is TGTGCCAGCAGTTCCCTCGGAGGGGTTCTTGACTATGGCTACACCTTC. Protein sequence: CASSSLGGVLDYGYTF.

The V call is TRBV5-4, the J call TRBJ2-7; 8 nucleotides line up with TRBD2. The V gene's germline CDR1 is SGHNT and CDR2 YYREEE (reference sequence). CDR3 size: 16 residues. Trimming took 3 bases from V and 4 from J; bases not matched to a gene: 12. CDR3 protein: CASSSGGGTPRYEQYF. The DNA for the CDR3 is TGTGCCAGCAGCTCCGGGGGGGGGACCCCGCGGTACGAGCAGTACTTC.

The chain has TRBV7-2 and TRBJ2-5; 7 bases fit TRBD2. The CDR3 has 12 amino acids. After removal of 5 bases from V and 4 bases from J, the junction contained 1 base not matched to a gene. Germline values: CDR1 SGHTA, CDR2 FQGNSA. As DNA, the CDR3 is TGTGCCAGCAGCGGGGGGGTAGAGACCCAGTACTTC. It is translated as CASSGGVETQYF.

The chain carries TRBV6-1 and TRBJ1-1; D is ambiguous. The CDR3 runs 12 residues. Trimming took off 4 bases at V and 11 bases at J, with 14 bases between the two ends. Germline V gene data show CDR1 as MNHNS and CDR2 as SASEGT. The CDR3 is CASSVGRFPAFF. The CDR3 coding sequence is TGTGCCAGCAGTGTCGGGAGATTCCCCGCTTTCTTT.

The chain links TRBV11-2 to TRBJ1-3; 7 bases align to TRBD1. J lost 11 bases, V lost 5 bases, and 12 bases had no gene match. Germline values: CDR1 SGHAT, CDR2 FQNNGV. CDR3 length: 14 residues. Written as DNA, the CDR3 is TGTGCCAGCAGCGGGACAGCGACATCGGTTCCCATATATTTT. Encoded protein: CASSGTATSVPIYF.

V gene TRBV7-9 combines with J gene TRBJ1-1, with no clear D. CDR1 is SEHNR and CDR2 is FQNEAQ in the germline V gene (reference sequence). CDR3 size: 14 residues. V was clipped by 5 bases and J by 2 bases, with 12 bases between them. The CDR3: CASSNPGRNTEAFF. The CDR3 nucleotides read TGTGCCAGCAGCAACCCCGGGAGAAACACTGAAGCTTTCTTT.

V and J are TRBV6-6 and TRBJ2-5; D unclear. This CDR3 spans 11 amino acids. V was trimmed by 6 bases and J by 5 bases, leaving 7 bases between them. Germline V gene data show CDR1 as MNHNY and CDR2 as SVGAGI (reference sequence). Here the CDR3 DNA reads TGTGCCAGCAGGGGCCAGGAGACCCAGTACTTC. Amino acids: CASRGQETQYF.

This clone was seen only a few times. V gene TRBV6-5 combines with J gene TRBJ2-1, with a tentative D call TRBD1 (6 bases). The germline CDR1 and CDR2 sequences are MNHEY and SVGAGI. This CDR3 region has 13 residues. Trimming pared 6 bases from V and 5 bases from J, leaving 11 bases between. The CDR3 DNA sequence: TGTGCCAGCAGACCCTGGGACAACAATGAGCAGTTCTTC. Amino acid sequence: CASRPWDNNEQFF.

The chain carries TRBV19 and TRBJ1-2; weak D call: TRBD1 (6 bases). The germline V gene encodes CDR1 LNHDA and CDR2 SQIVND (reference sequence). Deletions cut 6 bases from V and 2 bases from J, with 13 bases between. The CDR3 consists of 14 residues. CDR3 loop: CASRPGHRNYGYTF. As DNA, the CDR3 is TGTGCCAGTAGGCCGGGACACCGGAACTATGGCTACACCTTC.

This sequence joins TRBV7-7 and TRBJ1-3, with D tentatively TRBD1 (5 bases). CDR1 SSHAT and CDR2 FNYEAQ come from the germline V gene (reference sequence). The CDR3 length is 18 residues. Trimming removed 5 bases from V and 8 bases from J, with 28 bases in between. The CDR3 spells CASSPNPLYGHGGDTIYF. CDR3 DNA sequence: TGTGCCAGCAGCCCCAACCCCCTCTATGGACACGGAGGGGACACCATATATTTT.

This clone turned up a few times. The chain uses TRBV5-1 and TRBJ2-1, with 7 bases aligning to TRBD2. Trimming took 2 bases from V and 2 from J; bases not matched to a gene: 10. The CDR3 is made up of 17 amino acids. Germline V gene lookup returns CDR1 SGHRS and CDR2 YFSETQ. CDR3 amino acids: CASSFQPSGDAYNEQFF. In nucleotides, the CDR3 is TGCGCCAGCAGCTTCCAACCGAGCGGGGACGCCTACAATGAGCAGTTCTTC.

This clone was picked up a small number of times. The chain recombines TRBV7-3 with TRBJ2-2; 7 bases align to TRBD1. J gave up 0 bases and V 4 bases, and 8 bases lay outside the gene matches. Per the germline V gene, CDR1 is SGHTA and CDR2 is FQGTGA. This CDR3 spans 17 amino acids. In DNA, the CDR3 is TGTGCCAGCAGCTCTCGGACAGGAGGCCCGAACACCGGGGAGCTGTTTTTT. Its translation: CASSSRTGGPNTGELFF.

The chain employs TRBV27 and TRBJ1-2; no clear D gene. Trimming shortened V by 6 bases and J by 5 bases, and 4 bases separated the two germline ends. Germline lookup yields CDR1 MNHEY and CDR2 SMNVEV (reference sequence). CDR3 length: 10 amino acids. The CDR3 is CASRAYGYTF. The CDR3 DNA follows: TGTGCCAGCAGGGCTTATGGCTACACCTTC.

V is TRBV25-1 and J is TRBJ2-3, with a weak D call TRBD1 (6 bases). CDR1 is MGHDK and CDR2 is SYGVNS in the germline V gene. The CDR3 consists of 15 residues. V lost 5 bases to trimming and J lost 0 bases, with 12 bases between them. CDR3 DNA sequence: TGTGCCAGCAGTCAGGGGCCGACTAGCACAGATACGCAGTATTTT. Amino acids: CASSQGPTSTDTQYF.

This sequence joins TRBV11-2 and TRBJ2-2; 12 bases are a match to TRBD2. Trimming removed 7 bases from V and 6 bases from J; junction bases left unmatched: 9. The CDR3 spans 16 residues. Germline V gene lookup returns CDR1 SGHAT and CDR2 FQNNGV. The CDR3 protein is CASTRTSGRLAGELFF. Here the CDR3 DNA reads TGTGCCAGCACCCGTACTAGCGGGAGGTTAGCCGGGGAGCTGTTTTTT.

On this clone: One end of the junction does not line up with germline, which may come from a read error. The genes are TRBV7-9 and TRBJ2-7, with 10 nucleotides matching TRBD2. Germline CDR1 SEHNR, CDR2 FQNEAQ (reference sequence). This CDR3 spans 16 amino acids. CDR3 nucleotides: TGTTCCAGCAGCCCTGGGGGCAGCGGGAGGGCCCTCGAGCAGTACTTC. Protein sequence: CSSSPGGSGRALEQYF.

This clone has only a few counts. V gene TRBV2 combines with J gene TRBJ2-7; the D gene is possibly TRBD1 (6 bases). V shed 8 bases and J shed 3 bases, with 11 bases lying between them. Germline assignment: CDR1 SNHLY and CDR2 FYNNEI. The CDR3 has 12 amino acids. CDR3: CASGGRVYEQYF. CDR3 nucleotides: TGTGCCAGCGGGGGCAGAGTCTACGAGCAGTACTTC.

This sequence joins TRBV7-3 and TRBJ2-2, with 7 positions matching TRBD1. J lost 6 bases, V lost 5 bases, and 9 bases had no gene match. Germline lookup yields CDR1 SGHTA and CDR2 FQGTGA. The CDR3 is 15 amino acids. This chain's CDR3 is CASSPRPQGAGELFF. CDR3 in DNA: TGTGCCAGCAGCCCCCGGCCGCAGGGGGCCGGGGAGCTGTTTTTT.

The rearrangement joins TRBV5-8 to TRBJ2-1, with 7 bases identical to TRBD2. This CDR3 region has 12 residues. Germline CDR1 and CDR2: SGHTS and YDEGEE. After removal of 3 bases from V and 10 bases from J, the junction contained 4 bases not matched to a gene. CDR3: CASSWGGREQFF. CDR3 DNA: TGTGCCAGCAGCTGGGGGGGGAGGGAGCAGTTCTTC.

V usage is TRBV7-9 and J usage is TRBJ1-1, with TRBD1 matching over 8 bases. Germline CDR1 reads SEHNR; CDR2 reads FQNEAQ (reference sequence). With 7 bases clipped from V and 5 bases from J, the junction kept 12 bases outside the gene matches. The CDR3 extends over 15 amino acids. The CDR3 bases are TGTGCCAGCACCCAACAGGGGGTCGATTGGACTGAAGCTTTCTTT. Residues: CASTQQGVDWTEAFF.

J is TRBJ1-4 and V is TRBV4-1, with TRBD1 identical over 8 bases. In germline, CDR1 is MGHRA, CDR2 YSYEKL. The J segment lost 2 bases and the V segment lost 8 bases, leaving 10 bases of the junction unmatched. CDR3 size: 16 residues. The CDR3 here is CASRADRGLTNEKLFF. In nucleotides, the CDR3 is TGCGCCAGCCGCGCAGACAGGGGCCTTACTAATGAAAAACTGTTTTTT.

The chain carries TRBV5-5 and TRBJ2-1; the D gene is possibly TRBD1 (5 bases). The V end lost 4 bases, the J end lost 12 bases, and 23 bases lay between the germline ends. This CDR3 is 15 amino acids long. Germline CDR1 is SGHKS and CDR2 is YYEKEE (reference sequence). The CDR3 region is CASSPDAAGSTRQFF. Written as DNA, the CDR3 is TGTGCCAGCAGCCCCGACGCCGCAGGGTCGACTCGGCAGTTCTTC. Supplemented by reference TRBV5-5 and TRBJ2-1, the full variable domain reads DAGVTQSPTHLIKTRGQQVTLRCSPISGHKSVSWYQQVLGQGPQFIFQYYEKEERGRGNFPDRFSARQFPNYSSELNVNALLLGDSALYLCASSPDAAGSTRQFFGPGTRLTVL.